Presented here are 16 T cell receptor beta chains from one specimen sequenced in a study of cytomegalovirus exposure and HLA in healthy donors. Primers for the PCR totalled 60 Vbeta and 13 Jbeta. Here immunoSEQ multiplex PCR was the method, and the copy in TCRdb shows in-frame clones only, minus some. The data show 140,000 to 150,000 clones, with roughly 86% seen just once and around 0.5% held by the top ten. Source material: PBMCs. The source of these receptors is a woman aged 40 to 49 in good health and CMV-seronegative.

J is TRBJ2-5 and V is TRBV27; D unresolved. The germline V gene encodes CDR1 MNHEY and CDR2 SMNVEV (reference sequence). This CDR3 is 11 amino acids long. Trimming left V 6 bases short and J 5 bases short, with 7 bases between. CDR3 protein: CASRSRETQYF. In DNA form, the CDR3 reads TGTGCCAGCAGGTCTCGGGAGACCCAGTACTTC.

The CDR3 sequence: CASSLLGPSSYNEQFF. CDR3 nucleotides: TGCGCCAGCAGCTTGCTAGGCCCCAGCTCCTACAATGAGCAGTTCTTC. The chain joins TRBV5-1 to TRBJ2-1; no reliable D call. The CDR3 is 16 residues long. The germline V and J ends were trimmed by 1 base and 0 bases, with 11 bases remaining between them. Germline-derived CDR1 and CDR2 are SGHRS and YFSETQ.

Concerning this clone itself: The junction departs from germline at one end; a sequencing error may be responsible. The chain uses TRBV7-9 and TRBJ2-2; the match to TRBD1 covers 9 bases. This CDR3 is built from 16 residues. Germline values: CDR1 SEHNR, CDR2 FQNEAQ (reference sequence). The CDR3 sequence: CSSSTGPTGGTGELFF. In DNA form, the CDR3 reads TGTTCCAGCAGCACTGGACCGACAGGGGGCACCGGGGAGCTGTTTTTT.

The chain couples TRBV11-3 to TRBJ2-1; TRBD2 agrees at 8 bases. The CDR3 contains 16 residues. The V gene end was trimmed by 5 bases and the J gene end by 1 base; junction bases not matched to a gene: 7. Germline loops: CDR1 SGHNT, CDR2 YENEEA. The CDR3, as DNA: TGTGCCAGCAGCCCTGAAGCGGGAGTATCCTACAATGAGCAGTTCTTC. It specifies CASSPEAGVSYNEQFF.

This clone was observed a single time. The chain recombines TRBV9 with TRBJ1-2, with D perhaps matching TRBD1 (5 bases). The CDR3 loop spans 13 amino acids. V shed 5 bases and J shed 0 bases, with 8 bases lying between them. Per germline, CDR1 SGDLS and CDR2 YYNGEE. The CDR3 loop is CASRTGANYGYTF. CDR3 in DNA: TGTGCCAGCAGGACGGGGGCTAACTATGGCTACACCTTC. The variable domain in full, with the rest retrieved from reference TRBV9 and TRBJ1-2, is DSGVTQTPKHLITATGQRVTLRCSPRSGDLSVYWYQQSLDQGLQFLIQYYNGEERAKGNILERFSAQQFPDLHSELNLSSLELGDSALYFCASRTGANYGYTFGSGTRLTVV.

The CDR3 reads CASRRGTVGGTSRSYEQYF. CDR3 coding DNA: TGTGCCAGCCGCCGGGGGACCGTGGGGGGGACTAGCAGGTCCTACGAGCAGTACTTC. This chain links TRBV27 with TRBJ2-7; 9 bases are a match to TRBD2. Trimming cost V 8 bases and J 1 base; bases outside gene matches: 21. This CDR3 is 19 amino acids long. The germline V gene encodes CDR1 MNHEY and CDR2 SMNVEV (reference sequence).

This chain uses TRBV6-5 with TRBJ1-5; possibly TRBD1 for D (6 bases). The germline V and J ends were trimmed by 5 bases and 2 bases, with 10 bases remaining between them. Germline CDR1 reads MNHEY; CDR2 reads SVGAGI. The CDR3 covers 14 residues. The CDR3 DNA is TGTGCCAGCAGTGAAAACAGGGGCAATCAGCCCCAGCATTTT. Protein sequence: CASSENRGNQPQHF.

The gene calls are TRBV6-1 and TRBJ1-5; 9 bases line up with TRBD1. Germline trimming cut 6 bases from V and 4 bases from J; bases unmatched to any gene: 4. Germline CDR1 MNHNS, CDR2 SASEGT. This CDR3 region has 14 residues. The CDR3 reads CASRPGTGNQPQHF. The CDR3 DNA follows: TGTGCCAGCAGGCCCGGGACAGGGAATCAGCCCCAGCATTTT.

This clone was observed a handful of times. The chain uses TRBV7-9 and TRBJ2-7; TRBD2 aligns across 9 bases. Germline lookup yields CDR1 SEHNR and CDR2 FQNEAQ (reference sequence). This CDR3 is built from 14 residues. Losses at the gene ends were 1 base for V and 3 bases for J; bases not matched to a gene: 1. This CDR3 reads CASSLGLADYEQYF. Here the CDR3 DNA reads TGTGCCAGCAGCTTAGGACTAGCGGACTACGAGCAGTACTTC.

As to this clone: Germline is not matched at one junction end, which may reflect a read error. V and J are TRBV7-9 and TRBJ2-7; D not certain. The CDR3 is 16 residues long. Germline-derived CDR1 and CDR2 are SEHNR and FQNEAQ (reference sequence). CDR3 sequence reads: CSSSSPPRLSSYEQYF. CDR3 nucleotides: TGTTCCAGCAGCTCTCCCCCCAGGCTGAGCTCCTACGAGCAGTACTTC.

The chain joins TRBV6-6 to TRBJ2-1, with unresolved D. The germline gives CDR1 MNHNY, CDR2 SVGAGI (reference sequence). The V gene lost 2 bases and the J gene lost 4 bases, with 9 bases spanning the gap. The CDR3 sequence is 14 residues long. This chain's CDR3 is CASSYTSQYNEQFF. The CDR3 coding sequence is TGTGCCAGCAGTTACACCTCCCAGTACAATGAGCAGTTCTTC.

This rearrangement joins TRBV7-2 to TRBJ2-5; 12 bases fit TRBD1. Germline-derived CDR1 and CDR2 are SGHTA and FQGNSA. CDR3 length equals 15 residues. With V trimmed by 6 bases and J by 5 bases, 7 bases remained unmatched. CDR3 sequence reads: CASSRDRGRLETQYF. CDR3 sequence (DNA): TGTGCCAGCAGTCGGGACAGGGGGCGTTTGGAGACCCAGTACTTC.

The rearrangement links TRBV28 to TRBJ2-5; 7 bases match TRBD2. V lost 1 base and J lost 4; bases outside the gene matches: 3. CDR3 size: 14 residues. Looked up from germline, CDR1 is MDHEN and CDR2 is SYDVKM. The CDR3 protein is CASSLYTGGETQYF. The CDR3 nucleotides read TGTGCCAGCAGTTTATATACGGGAGGAGAGACCCAGTACTTC. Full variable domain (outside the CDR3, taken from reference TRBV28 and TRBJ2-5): DVKVTQSSRYLVKRTGEKVFLECVQDMDHENMFWYRQDPGLGLRLIYFSYDVKMKEKGDIPEGYSVSREKKERFSLILESASTNQTSMYLCASSLYTGGETQYFGPGTRLLVL.

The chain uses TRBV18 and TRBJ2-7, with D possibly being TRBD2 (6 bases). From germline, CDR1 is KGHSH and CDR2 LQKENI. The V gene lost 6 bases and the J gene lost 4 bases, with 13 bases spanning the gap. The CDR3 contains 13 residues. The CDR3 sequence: CASSSGLPYEQYF. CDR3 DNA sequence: TGTGCCAGCTCTTCGGGACTGCCGTACGAGCAGTACTTC.

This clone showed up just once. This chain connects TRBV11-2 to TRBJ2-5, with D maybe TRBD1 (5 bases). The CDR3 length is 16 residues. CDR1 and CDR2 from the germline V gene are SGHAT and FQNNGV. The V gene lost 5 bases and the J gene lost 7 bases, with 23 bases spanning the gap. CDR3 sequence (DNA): TGTGCCAGCAGCGTAGTAGGCAGGGCAAGTTCCGCGACCCAGTACTTC. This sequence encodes CASSVVGRASSATQYF.

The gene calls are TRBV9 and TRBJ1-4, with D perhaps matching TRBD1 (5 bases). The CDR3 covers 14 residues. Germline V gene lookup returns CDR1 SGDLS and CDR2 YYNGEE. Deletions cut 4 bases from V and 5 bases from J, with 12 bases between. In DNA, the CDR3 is TGTGCCAGCAGCTCAGGGTTGGGGAATGAAAAACTGTTTTTT. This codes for CASSSGLGNEKLFF.